A single sample is the source of the 31 T cell receptor beta chains below, sequenced in a study of healthy donors' naive CD4 and CD8 T cells. TCR libraries were built from about 500 ng of total RNA by linear amplification. TCRdb passed the reads through MiXCR, listing each CDR3 protein once. The sample yields some 190,000 distinct CDR3 sequences, over 60% seen once. The sample comprised naive CD4+ and CD8+ T cells sorted from blood, pooled from several donors. The receptors were sampled from a pool of human donors in good health; the sample pools cells from several healthy donors.

The chain has TRBV7-2 and TRBJ1-1; the match to TRBD1 covers 7 bases. Losses at the gene ends were 3 bases for V and 0 bases for J; bases not matched to a gene: 4. The germline CDR1 and CDR2 sequences are SGHTA and FQGNSA. The CDR3 contains 15 residues. The DNA for the CDR3 is TGTGCCAGCAGCTTCACCGGGACAGTGAACACTGAAGCTTTCTTT. Translating gives CASSFTGTVNTEAFF.

The rearrangement uses TRBV6-5 and TRBJ2-1; 12 nucleotides align to TRBD2. The CDR3 has 15 amino acids. J gave up 6 bases and V 5 bases, and 5 bases lay outside the gene matches. In germline, CDR1 is MNHEY, CDR2 SVGAGI. Here the CDR3 reads CASSAPTSGSNEQFF. DNA of the CDR3: TGTGCCAGCAGTGCCCCGACTAGCGGGAGCAATGAGCAGTTCTTC.

This clonotype came up once. V usage is TRBV4-3 and J usage is TRBJ2-7, with no clear D. The CDR3 loop spans 13 amino acids. Germline V lookup: CDR1 LGHNA, CDR2 YSLEER. V shed 0 bases and J shed 2 bases, with 5 bases lying between them. The CDR3 DNA sequence: TGCGCCAGCAGCCAAGAAGTAACCTACGAGCAGTACTTC. Protein product: CASSQEVTYEQYF.

V usage is TRBV29-1 and J usage is TRBJ2-3, with D possibly TRBD2 on 6 matching bases. This CDR3 is built from 12 residues. V was shortened by 7 bases and J by 6 bases, with 14 bases between the two germline ends. CDR1 SQVTM and CDR2 ANQGSEA come from the germline V gene. CDR3 protein: CSAASSGDTQYF. The CDR3 DNA reads as TGCAGCGCAGCGTCCAGCGGGGATACGCAGTATTTT.

This clonotype has more than one count but fewer than ten. An end of the junction differs from the germline gene, which may be a read error. The rearrangement uses TRBV15 and TRBJ2-2, with 7 bases aligning to TRBD1. This CDR3 has 14 residues. Germline values: CDR1 LNHNV, CDR2 YYDKDF (reference sequence). The CDR3, as DNA: TGTGCCACCAGCCGAGACAGGGACCATCGGGAGCTGTTTTTT. Translated: CATSRDRDHRELFF.

The chain uses TRBV6-1 and TRBJ1-2; D is ambiguous. CDR1 and CDR2 (germline): MNHNS, SASEGT. CDR3 length: 15 residues. V was pared by 1 base and J by 4 bases, with 13 bases between. The CDR3 spells CASSEGQMLTYGYTF. CDR3 coding DNA: TGTGCCAGCAGTGAAGGGCAGATGTTGACCTATGGCTACACCTTC.

The chain joins TRBV11-1 to TRBJ1-2; unclear D gene. This CDR3 contains 14 residues. Germline CDR1 and CDR2: SGHAT and FQDESV (reference sequence). V was clipped by 3 bases and J by 6 bases, with 14 bases between them. The CDR3 coding sequence is TGTGCCAGCAGCTTCGAATCACTCGGGGATGGCTACACCTTC. Translation gives CASSFESLGDGYTF.

This clonotype was counted a single time. This chain connects TRBV18 to TRBJ2-7; a weak D match, TRBD2 (5 bases). Deletions cut 2 bases from V and 5 bases from J, with 7 bases between. The CDR3 is 12 amino acids. CDR1 KGHSH and CDR2 LQKENI come from the germline V gene. In DNA, the CDR3 is TGTGCCAGCTCACCAATGAGGGACGAGCAGTACTTC. Its translation is CASSPMRDEQYF.

This clonotype has a handful of counts. The chain uses TRBV6-5 and TRBJ2-3; the D gene could be TRBD1 or TRBD2 (5 bases each). The CDR3 has 14 residues. The V gene's germline CDR1 is MNHEY and CDR2 SVGAGI. Deletions cut 0 bases from V and 2 bases from J, with 6 bases between. Here the CDR3 reads CASSYSGATDTQYF. The CDR3 DNA reads TGTGCCAGCAGTTACTCCGGGGCCACAGATACGCAGTATTTT.

This chain connects TRBV6-5 to TRBJ2-7; D is possibly TRBD2 (6 bases). This CDR3 has 12 residues. Germline V CDR1 and CDR2: MNHEY, SVGAGI. Trimming removed 6 bases at V and 3 bases at J, with 9 bases between. The CDR3 region has the DNA TGTGCCAGCAGCATCGGGGGCTACGAGCAGTACTTC. Residues: CASSIGGYEQYF.

This chain joins TRBV15 and TRBJ2-5; 9 nucleotides agree with TRBD1. The length of the CDR3 is 16 residues. Germline assignment: CDR1 LNHNV and CDR2 YYDKDF (reference sequence). After removal of 3 bases from V and 3 bases from J, the junction contained 8 bases not matched to a gene. The CDR3 nucleotides read TGTGCCACCAGCAGTGGGACAGGGATCCTTAAAGAGACCCAGTACTTC. Protein product: CATSSGTGILKETQYF.

V is TRBV11-2 and J is TRBJ2-1; the match to TRBD1 covers 9 bases. Per germline, CDR1 SGHAT and CDR2 FQNNGV. Germline trimming cut 0 bases from V and 2 bases from J; bases unmatched to any gene: 17. The CDR3 is 21 amino acids. This chain's CDR3 is CASSLDLAGTGYVGAYNEQFF. The CDR3, as DNA: TGTGCCAGCAGCTTAGATTTAGCCGGGACAGGGTATGTTGGGGCCTACAATGAGCAGTTCTTC.

The rearrangement uses TRBV6-1 and TRBJ1-5, with D possibly being TRBD1 (5 bases). Looked up from germline, CDR1 is MNHNS and CDR2 is SASEGT. Deletions cut 2 bases from V and 1 base from J, with 12 bases between. CDR3 length: 16 residues. In DNA form, the CDR3 reads TGTGCCAGCAGTGAATTGGCAGGGCGGAGCAATCAGCCCCAGCATTTT. It encodes CASSELAGRSNQPQHF.

CDR3 in amino acids: CAWTATRPQETQYF. The CDR3 coding sequence is TGTGCCTGGACGGCGACTCGCCCGCAAGAGACCCAGTACTTC. The chain uses TRBV30 and TRBJ2-5, with unresolved D. Deletions cut 4 bases from V and 2 bases from J, with 14 bases between. This CDR3 comprises 14 residues. Looked up from germline, CDR1 is GTSNPN and CDR2 is SVGIG (reference sequence).

This clonotype was found once. V and J are TRBV20-1 and TRBJ2-1; D is ambiguous. The V gene lost 6 bases and the J gene lost 1 base, with 10 bases spanning the gap. Germline loops: CDR1 DFQATT, CDR2 SNEGSKA (reference sequence). This CDR3 has 13 amino acids. CDR3 residues: CSARLVSYNEQFF. DNA for the CDR3: TGCAGTGCGAGGCTAGTGTCCTACAATGAGCAGTTCTTC.

The rearrangement uses TRBV6-5 and TRBJ2-5; D is unclear. The germline gives CDR1 MNHEY, CDR2 SVGAGI. The length of the CDR3 is 13 residues. With 6 bases removed from V and 5 bases from J, the gap between germline ends came to 13 bases. This CDR3 reads CASRRAVAETQYF. The CDR3 bases are TGTGCCAGCAGAAGGGCTGTTGCCGAGACCCAGTACTTC.

V and J are TRBV7-9 and TRBJ2-7; D is uncertain. Looked up from germline, CDR1 is SEHNR and CDR2 is FQNEAQ (reference sequence). Trimming took 5 bases from V and 7 from J, leaving 15 bases between them. The CDR3 is 13 residues long. The CDR3 sequence is CASSRTVSLEQYV. The CDR3 coding sequence is TGTGCCAGCAGCAGGACGGTGTCCCTGGAGCAGTACGTC.

This rearrangement joins TRBV11-1 to TRBJ1-1, with D maybe TRBD1 (6 bases). The CDR3 is 13 amino acids. Germline CDR1 reads SGHAT; CDR2 reads FQDESV (reference sequence). The ends were cut back, 4 bases at V and 9 bases at J, with 15 bases in the middle. CDR3 DNA: TGTGCCAGCAGCTCTTACGGACAGTACCAAGCTTTCTTT. The encoded protein is CASSSYGQYQAFF. The full variable domain, rest sourced from reference TRBV11-1 and TRBJ1-1, is EAEVAQSPRYKITEKSQAVAFWCDPISGHATLYWYRQILGQGPELLVQFQDESVVDDSQLPKDRFSAERLKGVDSTLKIQPAELGDSAMYLCASSSYGQYQAFFGQGTRLTVV.

This rearrangement joins TRBV29-1 to TRBJ2-3, with D possibly TRBD1 on 6 matching bases. The CDR3 consists of 14 residues. CDR1 is SQVTM, CDR2 ANQGSEA, per germline. The V end was cut by 4 bases, the J end by 2 bases, with 13 bases between. CDR3 bases: TGCAGCGTTGTGGGGGACACCCACACAGATACGCAGTATTTT. It yields the protein CSVVGDTHTDTQYF.

The CDR3 here is CASSSSSYNSPLHF. The DNA for the CDR3 is TGTGCCAGCTCATCGAGCTCCTATAATTCACCCCTCCACTTT. This chain joins TRBV18 and TRBJ1-6, with unresolved D. V gave up 5 bases and J gave up 0 bases, with 5 bases separating them. In germline, CDR1 is KGHSH, CDR2 LQKENI. The length of the CDR3 is 14 residues.

The chain combines TRBV6-5 with TRBJ2-7; 7 positions match TRBD1. The CDR3 length is 14 residues. V lost 5 bases to trimming and J lost 4 bases; unmatched junction nucleotides: 8. Germline V gene sequence: CDR1 MNHEY, CDR2 SVGAGI. The CDR3 loop reads CASSPATTGYEQYF. CDR3 nucleotides: TGTGCCAGCAGTCCCGCAACGACAGGGTACGAGCAGTACTTC.

Points on this clonotype: An end of the junction differs from the germline gene, which may be a read error. The V gene is TRBV29-1, the J gene TRBJ2-5; D possibly corresponds to TRBD1 (6 bases). Germline V lookup: CDR1 SQVTM, CDR2 ANQGSEA. CDR3 size: 13 residues. The DNA for the CDR3 is TGCAGCGTTTCACAGGGTAGCCAAGGGACCCAGTACTTC. This gives the protein CSVSQGSQGTQYF.

This clonotype appeared a few times. V and J are TRBV30 and TRBJ2-3; D remains ambiguous. Germline loops: CDR1 GTSNPN, CDR2 SVGIG (reference sequence). V lost 0 bases and J 1 base, leaving 8 bases between the germline ends. CDR3 length: 14 amino acids. The CDR3 protein is CAWSVGWGTDTQYF. In nucleotides, the CDR3 is TGTGCCTGGAGTGTGGGCTGGGGCACAGATACGCAGTATTTT.

With respect to this clonotype: One junction end disagrees with the germline gene, perhaps due to a read error. V gene TRBV5-1 combines with J gene TRBJ2-7; D unclear. Germline CDR1 is SGHRS and CDR2 is YFSETQ. The CDR3 is 15 residues long. The DNA for the CDR3 is TGTGCCAGCAGCTTGTCCCCCCTTCGGTCCTACGAGCAGTACTTC. Its protein is CASSLSPLRSYEQYF.

The CDR3 DNA follows: TGCAGCGTTGTGTCACGAGGGGCAGATACGCAGTATTTT. Amino acid sequence: CSVVSRGADTQYF. This chain joins TRBV29-1 and TRBJ2-3; D may be TRBD1 or TRBD2 (5 bases each). Germline V gene data show CDR1 as SQVTM and CDR2 as ANQGSEA. The CDR3 totals 13 residues. V was trimmed by 4 bases and J by 4 bases, leaving 12 bases between them.

This chain joins TRBV15 and TRBJ1-1; 8 nucleotides match TRBD1. The ends lost 1 base at V and 10 bases at J; junction bases unmatched: 2. CDR1 and CDR2 (germline): LNHNV, YYDKDF (reference sequence). CDR3 length: 12 amino acids. The CDR3 sequence is CATSRVTGGAFF. The CDR3 region has the DNA TGTGCCACCAGCAGAGTCACAGGGGGAGCTTTCTTT.

This chain joins TRBV6-5 and TRBJ2-2, with a tentative D call TRBD2 (5 bases). The CDR3 loop spans 15 amino acids. Per germline, CDR1 MNHEY and CDR2 SVGAGI. With 5 bases removed from V and 6 bases from J, the gap between germline ends came to 16 bases. The CDR3 loop reads CASSRQMERAGELFF. The CDR3 nucleotides are TGTGCCAGCAGTCGCCAAATGGAGAGGGCCGGGGAGCTGTTTTTT.

The J gene is TRBJ2-3, the V gene TRBV29-1; 10 bases map to TRBD1. After removal of 6 bases from V and 3 bases from J, the junction contained 3 bases not matched to a gene. Germline V gives CDR1 SQVTM, CDR2 ANQGSEA. CDR3 length: 13 amino acids. The CDR3 DNA sequence: TGCAGCGTGCGGGACAGGGGAACAGATACGCAGTATTTT. It specifies CSVRDRGTDTQYF.

CDR3 bases: TGTGCCAGCAGTTTGCCGGGCAGGGTGAGCGAGCAGTACTTC. Translation gives CASSLPGRVSEQYF. The V call is TRBV27, the J call TRBJ2-7; TRBD1 might be the D (5 bases). The CDR3 consists of 14 residues. V dropped 3 bases and J dropped 6 bases, with 15 bases sitting between them. The V gene's germline CDR1 is MNHEY and CDR2 SMNVEV (reference sequence).

This rearrangement joins TRBV20-1 to TRBJ2-7; 10 bases map to TRBD2. The CDR3 has 14 residues. V shed 0 bases and J 5 bases; nucleotides not matched to a gene: 4. The germline CDR1 and CDR2 sequences are DFQATT and SNEGSKA (reference sequence). The CDR3 bases are TGCAGTGCTAGAGACGATAGCGGGAGGCACGAGCAGTACTTC. It specifies CSARDDSGRHEQYF.

This clonotype was recorded once. The V call is TRBV19, the J call TRBJ1-1; D is perhaps TRBD1 (5 bases). Germline V gene lookup returns CDR1 LNHDA and CDR2 SQIVND (reference sequence). This CDR3 contains 13 residues. With 10 bases removed from V and 10 bases from J, the gap between germline ends came to 22 bases. The CDR3 region is CATKPDPGQRAFF. DNA for the CDR3: TGTGCCACCAAGCCCGATCCCGGACAACGAGCTTTCTTT. Based on the CDR3 plus reference TRBV19 and TRBJ1-1, the full variable domain is DGGITQSPKYLFRKEGQNVTLSCEQNLNHDAMYWYRQDPGQGLRLIYYSQIVNDFQKGDIAEGYSVSREKKESFPLTVTSAQKNPTAFYLCATKPDPGQRAFFGQGTRLTVV.